This is a list of T cell receptor beta chains from one sample in a study of cytomegalovirus exposure and HLA in healthy donors. Repertoires were generated with immunoSEQ multiplex PCR, while TCRdb's copy carries only in-frame clones and drops some. Its table records around 34,000 clones. Input material: PBMCs. All receptors derive from a middle-aged woman in good health and CMV-seropositive. CDR3s include the opening cysteine and the closing phenylalanine or tryptophan. A D gene is named only where the DNA matches it firmly.

v_gene,d_gene,j_gene,CDR3aa,CDR3nt
TRBV7-9,TRBD1,TRBJ1-2,CASSGQGGTYGYTF,TGTGCCAGCAGCGGACAGGGCGGAACCTATGGCTACACCTTC
TRBV30,-,TRBJ2-1,CACKVKTVSSYNEQFF,TGTGCCTGCAAAGTTAAGACTGTAAGCTCCTACAATGAGCAGTTCTTC
TRBV28,-,TRBJ1-1,CASSLSGGSTEAFF,TGTGCCAGCAGTTTATCCGGGGGATCCACTGAAGCTTTCTTT
TRBV11-1,-,TRBJ1-1,CASSLSPQGVEAFF,TGTGCCAGCAGCTTATCCCCACAGGGAGTTGAAGCTTTCTTT
TRBV4-1,-,TRBJ2-7,CASSRGLSYEQYF,TGCGCCAGCAGCCGAGGACTTTCCTACGAGCAGTACTTC
TRBV5-1,TRBD2,TRBJ2-3,CASSQGLGGTDTQYF,TGCGCCAGCAGCCAAGGACTAGGGGGCACAGATACGCAGTATTTT
TRBV11-2,-,TRBJ1-5,CASSLDGGGNQPQHF,TGTGCCAGCAGCTTAGATGGCGGCGGCAATCAGCCCCAGCATTTT
TRBV25-1,TRBD1,TRBJ2-3,CASSEGQGVPDTQYF,TGTGCCAGCAGTGAGGGACAGGGCGTCCCCGATACGCAGTATTTT
TRBV7-2,TRBD2,TRBJ2-7,CASSLRTSGSYEQYF,TGTGCCAGCAGCCTAAGGACTAGCGGGAGTTACGAGCAGTACTTC
TRBV4-3,-,TRBJ1-3,CASSQARTYGNTIYF,TGCGCCAGCAGCCAAGCCCGGACTTACGGAAACACCATATATTTT
TRBV5-1,-,TRBJ2-5,CASSLVGTIQETQYF,TGCGCCAGCAGCTTGGTTGGCACCATACAAGAGACCCAGTACTTC
TRBV27,TRBD2,TRBJ2-5,CASRSGLAGLETQYF,TGTGCCAGCAGATCCGGACTAGCGGGGTTAGAGACCCAGTACTTC
TRBV7-9,TRBD1,TRBJ2-6,CASSLDRVAGANVLTF,TGTGCCAGCAGCTTGGACAGGGTGGCTGGGGCCAACGTCCTGACTTTC
TRBV4-3,TRBD2,TRBJ2-2,CASSQVTGASGPLLRTGELFF,TGCGCCAGCAGCCAAGTCACTGGGGCTAGCGGTCCCCTCTTGAGGACCGGGGAGCTGTTTTTT
TRBV9,TRBD1,TRBJ2-1,CASSAMGQGWNEQFF,TGTGCCAGCAGCGCCATGGGACAGGGGTGGAATGAGCAGTTCTTC
TRBV28,-,TRBJ1-2,CASTANYGYTF,TGTGCCAGCACGGCTAACTATGGCTACACCTTC
TRBV27,TRBD1,TRBJ1-2,CASSLFPRRGDGYTF,TGTGCCAGCAGTTTATTCCCCCGCAGGGGGGATGGCTACACCTTC
TRBV4-2,TRBD2,TRBJ2-1,CASSQAKGLAGGPDNEQFF,TGTGCCAGCAGCCAAGCCAAGGGTCTAGCGGGGGGGCCTGATAATGAGCAGTTCTTC
TRBV5-1,-,TRBJ2-3,CASSFADTQYF,TGCGCCAGCAGCTTCGCGGATACGCAGTATTTT
TRBV27,-,TRBJ1-5,CASSPKGGLAIAQHF,TGTGCCAGCAGTCCCAAGGGTGGACTAGCAATTGCCCAGCATTTT
TRBV19,-,TRBJ2-2,CASSRLGATTGELFF,TGTGCCAGTAGTCGCCTGGGGGCTACCACCGGGGAGCTGTTTTTT
TRBV6-1,TRBD2,TRBJ2-7,CASSEAVAGAYEQYF,TGTGCCAGCAGTGAAGCGGTAGCGGGGGCCTACGAGCAGTACTTC
TRBV4-1,TRBD1,TRBJ2-7,CASSRIDRAPSEQYF,TGCGCCAGCAGCCGGATAGACAGGGCACCTTCGGAGCAGTACTTC
TRBV28,-,TRBJ2-3,CASSLTDTQYF,TGTGCCAGTTCTCTCACAGATACGCAGTATTTT
TRBV11-2,-,TRBJ2-7,CASSLPGSYEQYF,TGTGCCAGCAGCTTACCGGGGTCCTACGAGCAGTACTTC
TRBV9,-,TRBJ2-3,CASSVGTFFTDTQYF,TGTGCCAGCAGCGTAGGGACTTTTTTCACAGATACGCAGTATTTT
TRBV10-3,-,TRBJ2-7,CAISASYEQYF,TGTGCCATCAGTGCCTCGTACGAGCAGTACTTC
TRBV5-6,-,TRBJ2-3,CASSLLRGDTQYF,TGTGCCAGCAGCTTGCTCCGGGGAGATACGCAGTATTTT
TRBV4-2,-,TRBJ1-2,CASSQGTLGYGYTF,TGTGCCAGCAGCCAAGGCACACTAGGCTATGGCTACACCTTC
TRBV28,-,TRBJ2-7,CASSLLSYEQYF,TGTGCCAGCAGTTTATTGTCATACGAGCAGTACTTC
TRBV28,TRBD1,TRBJ2-1,CASSLRDRAYNEQFF,TGTGCCAGCAGTCTCCGGGACAGGGCATACAATGAGCAGTTCTTC
TRBV7-9,-,TRBJ1-6,CASSADNSPLHF,TGTGCCAGCAGCGCCGACAACTCACCCCTCCACTTT
TRBV6-1,TRBD2,TRBJ2-1,CASSELAGGLDEQFF,TGTGCCAGCAGTGAACTAGCGGGAGGGTTAGATGAGCAGTTCTTC
TRBV4-3,-,TRBJ1-6,CASSQYVGQGYSPLHF,TGCGCCAGCAGCCAATATGTTGGCCAGGGTTATTCACCCCTCCACTTT
TRBV6-5,-,TRBJ2-5,CASSYSRDPQETQYF,TGTGCCAGCAGTTACTCGCGGGATCCCCAAGAGACCCAGTACTTC
TRBV6-1,TRBD2,TRBJ2-3,CASSEVPSGAGDTQYF,TGTGCCAGCAGTGAAGTGCCTAGCGGTGCAGGTGATACGCAGTATTTT
TRBV27,TRBD2,TRBJ2-1,CASGRSGGAGNEQFF,TGTGCCAGCGGCCGCAGCGGGGGGGCGGGTAATGAGCAGTTCTTC
TRBV18,-,TRBJ2-7,CASSPRGPSSYEQYF,TGTGCCAGCTCACCAAGAGGTCCTAGCTCCTACGAGCAGTACTTC
TRBV6-1,-,TRBJ1-3,CASSEAREGSGNTIYF,TGTGCCAGCAGTGAAGCAAGGGAGGGCTCTGGAAACACCATATATTTT
TRBV6-1,TRBD1,TRBJ2-3,CASNGQGTDTQYF,TGTGCCAGCAACGGACAGGGCACAGATACGCAGTATTTT
TRBV5-1,TRBD2,TRBJ2-6,CASSVGLAGAGGANVLTF,TGCGCCAGCAGCGTGGGACTAGCGGGAGCCGGTGGGGCCAACGTCCTGACTTTC
TRBV7-8,-,TRBJ1-1,CASSPLTGPEAFF,TGTGCCAGCAGCCCTTTGACAGGCCCTGAAGCTTTCTTT
TRBV5-8,-,TRBJ1-6,CASSIKTGLYNSPLHF,TGTGCCAGCAGCATTAAGACAGGCCTCTATAATTCACCCCTCCACTTT
TRBV6-5,-,TRBJ2-7,CASRQDYEQYF,TGTGCCAGCAGGCAGGATTACGAGCAGTACTTC
TRBV29-1,TRBD2,TRBJ2-7,CSVTRLAVHEQYF,TGCAGCGTTACGAGACTAGCGGTCCACGAGCAGTACTTC
TRBV27,-,TRBJ2-3,CASSPKTETTDTQYF,TGTGCCAGCAGTCCAAAGACAGAGACCACAGATACGCAGTATTTT
TRBV4-2,TRBD1,TRBJ2-2,CASSQEVAGGNTGELFF,TGTGCCAGCAGCCAAGAGGTGGCAGGGGGCAACACCGGGGAGCTGTTTTTT
TRBV4-2,-,TRBJ2-7,CASSHPRNMAGESYEQYF,TGTGCCAGCAGCCACCCTCGAAATATGGCGGGTGAGTCCTACGAGCAGTACTTC
TRBV6-5,-,TRBJ1-1,CASSYSRGEAFF,TGTGCCAGCAGTTACTCGAGAGGTGAAGCTTTCTTT
TRBV7-3,-,TRBJ1-1,CASSLQGIGTEAFF,TGTGCCAGCAGCTTACAGGGAATAGGTACTGAAGCTTTCTTT
TRBV5-1,-,TRBJ2-3,CASSLFGGMGTDTQYF,TGCGCCAGCAGCTTATTCGGCGGGATGGGCACAGATACGCAGTATTTT
TRBV5-1,TRBD2,TRBJ2-5,CASSLGLAGGETQYF,TGCGCCAGCAGCTTGGGACTAGCGGGGGGGGAGACCCAGTACTTC
TRBV7-2,TRBD2,TRBJ2-7,CASSLSGRGSYEQYF,TGTGCCAGCAGCTTAAGCGGGAGGGGATCCTACGAGCAGTACTTC
TRBV9,TRBD1,TRBJ1-1,CASSVGTGVGYTEAFF,TGTGCCAGCAGCGTCGGTACAGGGGTTGGGTACACTGAAGCTTTCTTT
TRBV6-5,TRBD1,TRBJ1-5,CASSGGQSSNQPQHF,TGTGCCAGCAGCGGGGGACAGAGTAGCAATCAGCCCCAGCATTTT
TRBV13,TRBD2,TRBJ2-7,CASSFGGTEQYF,TGTGCCAGCAGCTTCGGGGGGACCGAGCAGTACTTC
TRBV27,-,TRBJ2-1,CASSQRRGLYNEQFF,TGTGCCAGCTCCCAACGGCGGGGACTTTACAATGAGCAGTTCTTC
TRBV7-2,-,TRBJ2-7,CASSPRRGSSYEQYF,TGTGCCAGCAGCCCTAGGAGGGGTAGCTCCTACGAGCAGTACTTC
TRBV9,TRBD2,TRBJ2-5,CASSVVGLGLAGETQYF,TGTGCCAGCAGCGTAGTGGGCTTGGGACTAGCGGGAGAGACCCAGTACTTC
TRBV7-9,TRBD2,TRBJ2-1,CASSPRGGVYYNEQFF,TGTGCCAGCAGCCCACGGGGAGGGGTGTACTACAATGAGCAGTTCTTC